A selection of T cell receptor beta chains follows, all from one sample in a study of blood T cell repertoires in COVID-19. Assay: immunoSEQ multiplex PCR; the TCRdb copy retains only in-frame clones and omits some. The sample yields over 300,000 clones, nearly 90% seen once. Input material: peripheral blood. These receptors were taken from a man aged 18 to 30 with active or convalescent COVID-19. The CDR3 runs from the conserved cysteine through the conserved F or W. The D gene is left open where the match is weak. The listing skips clone size in some rows; elsewhere it reads once, few, many or a size class.

j_gene,d_gene,v_gene,abundance,CDR3aa,CDR3nt
TRBJ2-7,.,TRBV3-1/TRBV3-2,.,CASSPTASYEQYF,TGTGCCAGCAGCCCGACAGCCTCCTACGAGCAGTACTTC
TRBJ1-2,TRBD1,TRBV5-6,.,CASSLAQGQYYGYTF,TGTGCCAGCAGCTTGGCACAGGGGCAATACTATGGCTACACCTTC
TRBJ2-3,.,TRBV29-1,.,CSALPSSTDTQYF,TGCAGCGCCCTTCCCAGTAGCACAGATACGCAGTATTTT
TRBJ2-2,TRBD1,TRBV7-3,.,CASSSTWDRGNTGELFF,TGTGCCAGCAGCTCAACCTGGGACAGGGGTAACACCGGGGAGCTGTTTTTT
TRBJ1-5,TRBD1,TRBV19,.,CASSIGARGMYQPQHF,TGTGCCAGTAGTATAGGCGCCAGGGGGATGTATCAGCCCCAGCATTTT
TRBJ2-7,.,TRBV12-3/TRBV12-4,.,CASSQQSSYEQYF,TGTGCCAGCAGCCAACAGAGCTCCTACGAGCAGTACTTC
TRBJ2-3,.,TRBV5-1,.,CASSFRGTSTDTQYF,TGCGCCAGCAGCTTCCGCGGTACAAGCACAGATACGCAGTATTTT
TRBJ2-7,TRBD2,TRBV28,.,CASSGGLAGGNSYEQYF,TGTGCCAGCAGTGGGGGACTAGCGGGTGGTAATTCCTACGAGCAGTACTTC
TRBJ2-7,.,TRBV7-2,.,CASSQTFYEQYF,TGTGCCAGCAGCCAGACATTCTACGAGCAGTACTTC
TRBJ2-1,.,TRBV2,.,CASSGRQGGYNEQFF,TGTGCCAGCAGTGGCCGACAGGGAGGCTACAATGAGCAGTTCTTC
TRBJ2-3,TRBD1,TRBV6-5,.,CASGTGVTDTQYF,TGTGCCAGCGGGACAGGAGTTACAGATACGCAGTATTTT
TRBJ2-5,.,TRBV6-5,.,CASSYSRSSGTQYF,TGTGCCAGCAGTTACTCCCGGTCAAGCGGAACCCAGTACTTC
TRBJ1-3,TRBD1,TRBV6-7,.,CASRSKGQGPFSGNTIYF,TGTGCCAGCAGGAGTAAGGGACAGGGGCCATTCTCTGGAAACACCATATATTTT
TRBJ1-6,TRBD1,TRBV7-2,.,CASSLGQGRNSPLHF,TGTGCCAGCAGCTTAGGACAGGGTAGGAATTCACCCCTCCACTTT
TRBJ1-5,.,TRBV28,.,CASTLRQGSNQPQHF,TGTGCCAGCACCTTACGTCAGGGTAGCAATCAGCCCCAGCATTTT
TRBJ1-1,.,TRBV20-1,.,CSASPSGVNTEAFF,TGCAGTGCTAGTCCCTCGGGTGTGAACACTGAAGCTTTCTTT
TRBJ2-3,.,TRBV4-3,.,CASSQDRVSTDTQYF,TGCGCCAGCAGCCAAGACAGGGTTAGCACAGATACGCAGTATTTT
TRBJ2-3,TRBD2,TRBV24-1,many,CALRLAESTDTQYF,TGTGCCTTACGACTAGCGGAAAGCACAGATACGCAGTATTTT
TRBJ1-2,TRBD1,TRBV4-1,.,CASSQDESTGAGGGYTF,TGCGCCAGCAGCCAAGATGAGTCCACAGGGGCGGGGGGTGGCTACACCTTC
TRBJ1-3,.,TRBV4-3,.,CASSQDSGSGNTIYF,TGCGCCAGCAGCCAAGATTCCGGCTCTGGAAACACCATATATTTT
TRBJ2-1,TRBD2,TRBV4-3,.,CASSQEGSGSIYEQFF,TGCGCCAGCAGCCAAGAAGGTAGCGGGAGTATCTATGAGCAGTTCTTC
TRBJ1-5,TRBD1,TRBV6-1,.,CASRQGGDSNQPQHF,TGTGCCAGCAGGCAGGGGGGAGATAGCAATCAGCCCCAGCATTTT
TRBJ2-7,TRBD1,TRBV19,few,CANRDREDEQYF,TGTGCCAACCGGGACAGGGAGGACGAGCAGTACTTC
TRBJ1-6,.,TRBV5-5,.,CASSLMRLNSPLHF,TGTGCCAGCAGCTTGATGAGGCTTAATTCACCCCTCCACTTT
TRBJ2-1,.,TRBV4-3,.,CASSEVAGWNEQFF,TGCGCCAGCAGCGAAGTGGCAGGATGGAATGAGCAGTTCTTC
TRBJ1-1,.,TRBV19,.,CASSNRGSKTEAFF,TGTGCCAGTAGTAATCGGGGTAGTAAGACTGAAGCTTTCTTT
TRBJ1-1,.,TRBV10-3,.,CAISRLGNTEAFF,TGTGCCATCAGTAGACTCGGGAACACTGAAGCTTTCTTT
TRBJ1-4,TRBD1,TRBV5-5,.,CASSLPRGTGVTNEKLFF,TGTGCCAGCAGCTTACCGAGAGGGACAGGGGTAACTAATGAAAAACTGTTTTTT
TRBJ2-1,.,TRBV4-3,.,CASSQRELISNEQFF,TGCGCCAGCAGCCAACGGGAGCTCATTAGTAATGAGCAGTTCTTC
TRBJ2-5,.,TRBV28,.,CASSLRVGETQYF,TGTGCCAGCAGTTTGCGGGTCGGGGAGACCCAGTACTTC
TRBJ1-1,.,TRBV5-5,.,CASSLDNLQAVGTEAFF,TGTGCCAGCAGCTTGGATAATTTACAGGCGGTTGGAACTGAAGCTTTCTTT
TRBJ2-3,TRBD1,TRBV6-2/TRBV6-3,.,CASSQDRGLDTQYF,TGTGCCAGCAGTCAAGACAGGGGTTTGGATACGCAGTATTTT
TRBJ1-5,.,TRBV15,.,CATRLAVGAGQPQHF,TGTGCCACCCGCCTGGCTGTGGGGGCAGGTCAGCCCCAGCATTTT
TRBJ2-5,.,TRBV11-2,.,CASSLDSFEETQYF,TGTGCCAGCAGCTTAGATAGTTTTGAGGAGACCCAGTACTTC
TRBJ2-1,TRBD2,TRBV5-1,.,CASSLGTSGRNNEQFF,TGCGCCAGCAGCTTAGGGACTAGCGGGAGAAACAATGAGCAGTTCTTC
TRBJ2-7,.,TRBV20-1,once,CSASKSDEQYF,TGCAGTGCTAGTAAAAGCGACGAGCAGTACTTC
TRBJ1-6,TRBD1,TRBV28,.,CASRPWTGVGNSPLHF,TGTGCCAGCAGGCCCTGGACAGGGGTGGGCAATTCACCCCTCCACTTT
TRBJ1-2,.,TRBV9,.,CASSVPGGAHGYTF,TGTGCCAGCAGCGTCCCGGGCGGGGCCCATGGCTACACCTTC
TRBJ1-1,TRBD1,TRBV6-6,.,CASSQSATGAKNTEAFF,TGTGCCAGCAGTCAGTCCGCAACAGGGGCCAAGAACACTGAAGCTTTCTTT
TRBJ2-1,TRBD2,TRBV3-1/TRBV3-2,.,CASSRGLAGYNEQFF,TGTGCCAGCAGCCGGGGACTAGCGGGTTACAATGAGCAGTTCTTC